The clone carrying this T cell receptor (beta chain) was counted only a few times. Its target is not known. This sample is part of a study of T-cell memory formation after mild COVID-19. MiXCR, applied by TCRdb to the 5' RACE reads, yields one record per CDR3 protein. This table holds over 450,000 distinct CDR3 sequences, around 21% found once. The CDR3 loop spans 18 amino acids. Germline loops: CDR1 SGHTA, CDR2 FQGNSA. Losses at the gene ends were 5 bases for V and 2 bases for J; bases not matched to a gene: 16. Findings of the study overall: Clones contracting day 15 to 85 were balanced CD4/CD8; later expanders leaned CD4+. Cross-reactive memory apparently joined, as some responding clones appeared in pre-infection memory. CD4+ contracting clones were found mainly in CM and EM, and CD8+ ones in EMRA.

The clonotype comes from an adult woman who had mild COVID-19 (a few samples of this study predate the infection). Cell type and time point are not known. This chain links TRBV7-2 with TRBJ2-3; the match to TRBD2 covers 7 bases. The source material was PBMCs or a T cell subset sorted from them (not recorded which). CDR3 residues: CASSLVVLGAGVTDTQYF. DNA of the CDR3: TGTGCCAGCAGCCTTGTAGTACTCGGGGCGGGGGTCACAGATACGCAGTATTTT. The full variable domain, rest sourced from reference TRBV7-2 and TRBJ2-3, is GAGVSQSPSNKVTEKGKDVELRCDPISGHTALYWYRQSLGQGLEFLIYFQGNSAPDKSGLPSDRFSAERTGGSVSTLTIQRTQQEDSAVYLCASSLVVLGAGVTDTQYFGPGTRLTVL.